This is a list of T cell receptor beta chains from one sample in a study of cytotoxic CD8 clonotypes in ibrutinib-treated CLL. Generated by immunoSEQ multiplex PCR, the TCRdb table keeps only in-frame clones and is missing some. Among 40,000 to 60,000 clones listed, about half were seen once. The input for sequencing was PBMCs, taken after 12 months of ibrutinib treatment. Receptor source: a human donor with chronic lymphocytic leukemia. Each CDR3 is given with its conserved first and last residue. Fields, in order: J gene, D gene, V gene, clone size, CDR3 protein, CDR3 DNA. The D gene is left open where the match is weak. Rows may omit the clone size; those that give it use once, few, many or a size class.

J: TRBJ2-1
D: NA
V: TRBV5-1
size: NA
CDR3: CASSPGRVIHNEQFF
DNA: TGCGCCAGCAGCCCTGGCCGGGTGATACACAATGAGCAGTTCTTC

J: TRBJ1-1
D: TRBD1
V: TRBV5-1
size: NA
CDR3: CASSSYTTGTEAFF
DNA: TGCGCCAGCAGCTCGTATACGACAGGGACCGAAGCTTTCTTT

J: TRBJ1-2
D: NA
V: TRBV28
size: NA
CDR3: CASRKGSSGYTF
DNA: TGTGCCAGCAGGAAGGGTTCTTCGGGCTACACCTTC

J: TRBJ2-7
D: NA
V: TRBV5-1
size: few
CDR3: CASSTGTVAYEQYF
DNA: TGCGCCAGCAGCACCGGGACGGTCGCCTACGAGCAGTACTTC

J: TRBJ1-1
D: NA
V: TRBV28
size: few
CDR3: CASTETREAFF
DNA: TGTGCCAGCACCGAGACCCGCGAAGCTTTCTTT

J: TRBJ1-4
D: NA
V: TRBV15
size: NA
CDR3: CATSRDRTARGEKLFF
DNA: TGTGCCACCAGCAGAGATCGAACGGCGCGCGGTGAAAAACTGTTTTTT

J: TRBJ2-3
D: NA
V: TRBV9
size: NA
CDR3: CASSVSLGGNADTQYF
DNA: TGTGCCAGCAGCGTAAGTTTAGGAGGTAACGCAGATACGCAGTATTTT

J: TRBJ2-7
D: TRBD2
V: TRBV19
size: few
CDR3: CASSFSGRTYEQYF
DNA: TGTGCCAGTAGTTTCAGCGGGAGGACCTACGAGCAGTACTTC

J: TRBJ2-7
D: TRBD2
V: TRBV10-2
size: NA
CDR3: CASSSSGRAGYEQYF
DNA: TGCGCCAGCAGTTCTAGCGGGAGGGCCGGGTACGAGCAGTACTTC

J: TRBJ2-2
D: NA
V: TRBV15
size: NA
CDR3: CATKYGTYTGELFF
DNA: TGTGCCACCAAATACGGGACTTACACCGGGGAGCTGTTTTTT

J: TRBJ2-7
D: NA
V: TRBV6-6
size: NA
CDR3: CASSTVSAGASYEQYF
DNA: TGTGCCAGCAGTACCGTGAGCGCGGGTGCCTCCTACGAGCAGTACTTC

J: TRBJ2-7
D: TRBD1
V: TRBV2
size: NA
CDR3: CASSGTGSYEQYF
DNA: TGTGCCAGCAGTGGGACAGGCTCCTACGAGCAGTACTTC

J: TRBJ1-1
D: NA
V: TRBV23-1
size: NA
CDR3: CASTPGRRGNEAFF
DNA: TGCGCCAGCACCCCGGGACGTAGGGGGAACGAAGCTTTCTTT

J: TRBJ1-2
D: TRBD1
V: TRBV28
size: NA
CDR3: CASSPGQLNYGYTF
DNA: TGTGCCAGCAGTCCGGGACAGCTTAACTATGGCTACACCTTC

J: TRBJ2-6
D: NA
V: TRBV5-6
size: NA
CDR3: CASSPLLKTRAPGANVLTF
DNA: TGTGCCAGCAGCCCCCTACTTAAAACCAGGGCCCCTGGGGCCAACGTCCTGACTTTC

J: TRBJ2-7
D: TRBD2
V: TRBV18
size: NA
CDR3: CASSREGGLRVEQYF
DNA: TGTGCCAGCTCGCGCGAGGGAGGGCTTAGGGTCGAGCAGTACTTC

J: TRBJ1-2
D: NA
V: TRBV28
size: NA
CDR3: CASSTPDRFYGYTF
DNA: TGTGCCAGCAGTACACCTGACAGGTTCTATGGCTACACCTTC

J: TRBJ2-5
D: TRBD2
V: TRBV4-1
size: NA
CDR3: CASSQGLAGMETQYF
DNA: TGCGCCAGCAGCCAGGGACTAGCGGGAATGGAGACCCAGTACTTC

J: TRBJ1-2
D: NA
V: TRBV7-2
size: NA
CDR3: CASSPDRYYGYTF
DNA: TGTGCCAGCAGCCCCGACAGATACTATGGCTACACCTTC

J: TRBJ2-7
D: TRBD1
V: TRBV19
size: NA
CDR3: CASSIGQGGHEQYF
DNA: TGTGCCAGTAGTATCGGACAGGGGGGGCACGAGCAGTACTTC

J: TRBJ1-3
D: NA
V: TRBV21-1
size: NA
CDR3: CASDHLNF
DNA: TGTGCCAGCGACCACCTGAATTTT

J: TRBJ2-7
D: TRBD1
V: TRBV5-5
size: once
CDR3: CASSNYGTGDYEQYF
DNA: TGTGCCAGCAGCAACTACGGGACAGGGGATTACGAGCAGTACTTC

J: TRBJ1-5
D: NA
V: TRBV6-1
size: NA
CDR3: CASSAGTEFPQHF
DNA: TGTGCCAGCAGTGCCGGGACGGAGTTTCCCCAGCATTTT

J: TRBJ1-6
D: TRBD1
V: TRBV7-3
size: few
CDR3: CASSTGQGASPLHF
DNA: TGTGCCAGCAGCACGGGACAGGGGGCTTCACCCCTCCACTTT

J: TRBJ1-6
D: NA
V: TRBV2
size: NA
CDR3: CASRYNSPLHF
DNA: TGTGCCAGCAGGTATAATTCACCCCTCCACTTT